This passage covers 7 T cell receptor beta chains from one sample sequenced in a study of shared clonotypes between healthy human individuals. Data came from immunoSEQ multiplex PCR; TCRdb stores just in-frame clones and leaves some out. Here the sample spans over 1.4 million clones, around 97% being singletons. The sequenced sample consisted of naive CD4+ T cells sorted from blood. The subset here: CD45RA+ positively selected. Receptors were obtained from a man aged 30 to 39 in good health.

This clone was detected only once. The chain employs TRBV6-4 and TRBJ2-1; D not resolved. Between the trimmed V and J ends, which lost 0 bases and 7 bases, there was a span of 7 bases. Germline CDR1 reads MRHNA; CDR2 reads SNTAGT. The CDR3 is made up of 13 amino acids. The CDR3 region has the DNA TGTGCCAGCAGTGACTCCTTCTGGAATGAGCAGTTCTTC. Protein: CASSDSFWNEQFF.

CDR3 protein: CASRPGLALPTKETQYF. The DNA for the CDR3 is TGCGCCAGCAGACCCGGACTAGCCCTACCGACCAAAGAGACCCAGTACTTC. The J gene is TRBJ2-5, the V gene TRBV5-1; 8 nucleotides align to TRBD2. This CDR3 contains 17 residues. The trim removed 5 bases at V and 3 bases at J, leaving 15 bases unmatched. Germline V CDR1 and CDR2: SGHRS, YFSETQ.

This clone has more than one count but fewer than ten. This chain uses TRBV18 with TRBJ2-3, with 10 bases fitting TRBD1. After removal of 2 bases from V and 2 bases from J, the junction contained 4 bases not matched to a gene. The CDR3 length is 16 residues. From germline, CDR1 is KGHSH and CDR2 LQKENI. The CDR3 DNA is TGTGCCAGCTCACCAACGGGACAGGGGTCCACAGATACGCAGTATTTT. This translates into CASSPTGQGSTDTQYF.

This clone was seen just once. This sample includes further DNA sequences coding for the same CDR3. CDR3: CASSFKGNTEAFF. DNA of the CDR3: TGTGCCAGCAGCTTTAAAGGGAACACTGAAGCTTTCTTT. J is TRBJ1-1 and V is TRBV5-5; D is ambiguous. This CDR3 contains 13 residues. Germline V gene sequence: CDR1 SGHKS, CDR2 YYEKEE (reference sequence). V dropped 2 bases and J dropped 1 base, with 6 bases sitting between them.

This clone came up once. V gene TRBV5-4 combines with J gene TRBJ2-4, with 7 bases lining up with TRBD1. The CDR3 runs 16 residues. Trimming removed 3 bases from V and 0 bases from J; junction bases left unmatched: 6. Germline loops: CDR1 SGHNT, CDR2 YYREEE (reference sequence). The CDR3 region has the DNA TGTGCCAGCAGCTCGGGGACAGATCTAGCCAAAAACATTCAGTACTTC. Its protein product is CASSSGTDLAKNIQYF.

DNA for the CDR3: TGTGCCAGCAGTGATGTCCCGGTAAGGGTTGATCAGCCCCAGCATTTT. Protein product: CASSDVPVRVDQPQHF. The chain employs TRBV2 and TRBJ1-5; D gene ambiguous. The ends were cut back, 3 bases at V and 5 bases at J, with 17 bases in the middle. The CDR3 contains 16 residues. Germline CDR1 SNHLY, CDR2 FYNNEI.

The chain is built from TRBV19 and TRBJ2-5; 8 bases map to TRBD2. After removal of 1 base from V and 5 bases from J, the junction contained 6 bases not matched to a gene. This CDR3 has 15 residues. The germline gives CDR1 LNHDA, CDR2 SQIVND (reference sequence). CDR3 amino acids: CASSIGSGGSETQYF. CDR3 in DNA: TGTGCCAGTAGTATAGGGAGCGGGGGTAGTGAGACCCAGTACTTC. The full variable domain, rest sourced from reference TRBV19 and TRBJ2-5, is DGGITQSPKYLFRKEGQNVTLSCEQNLNHDAMYWYRQDPGQGLRLIYYSQIVNDFQKGDIAEGYSVSREKKESFPLTVTSAQKNPTAFYLCASSIGSGGSETQYFGPGTRLLVL.